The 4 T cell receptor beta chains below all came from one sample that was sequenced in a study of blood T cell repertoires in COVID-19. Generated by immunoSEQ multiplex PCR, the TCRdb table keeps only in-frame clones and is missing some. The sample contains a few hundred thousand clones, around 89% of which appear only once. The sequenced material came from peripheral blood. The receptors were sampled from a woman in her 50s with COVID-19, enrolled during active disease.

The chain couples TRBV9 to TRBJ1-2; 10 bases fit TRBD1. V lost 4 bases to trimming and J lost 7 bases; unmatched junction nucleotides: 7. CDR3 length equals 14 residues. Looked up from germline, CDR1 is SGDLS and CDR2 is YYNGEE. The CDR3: CASSTRQGAGGYTF. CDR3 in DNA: TGTGCCAGCAGCACAAGACAGGGGGCTGGTGGCTACACCTTC.

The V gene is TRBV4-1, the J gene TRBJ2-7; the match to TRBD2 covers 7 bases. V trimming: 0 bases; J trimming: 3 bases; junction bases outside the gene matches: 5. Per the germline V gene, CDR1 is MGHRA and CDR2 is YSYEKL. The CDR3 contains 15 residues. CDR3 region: CASSQDPWTSYEQYF. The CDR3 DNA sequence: TGCGCCAGCAGCCAAGATCCGTGGACTAGCTACGAGCAGTACTTC.

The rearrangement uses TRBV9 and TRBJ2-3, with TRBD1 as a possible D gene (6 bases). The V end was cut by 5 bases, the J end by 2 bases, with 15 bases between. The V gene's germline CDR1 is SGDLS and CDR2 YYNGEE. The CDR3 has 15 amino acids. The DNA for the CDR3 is TGTGCCAGCAGTGAACAGGGTCGTGACACAGATACGCAGTATTTT. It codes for CASSEQGRDTDTQYF.

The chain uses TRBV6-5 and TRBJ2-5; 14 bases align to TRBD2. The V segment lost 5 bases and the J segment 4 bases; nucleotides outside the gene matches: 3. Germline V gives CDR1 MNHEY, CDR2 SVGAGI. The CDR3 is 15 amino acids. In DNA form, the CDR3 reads TGTGCCAGCAGTCCAGGGACTAGCGGGAGAGAGACCCAGTACTTC. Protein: CASSPGTSGRETQYF.